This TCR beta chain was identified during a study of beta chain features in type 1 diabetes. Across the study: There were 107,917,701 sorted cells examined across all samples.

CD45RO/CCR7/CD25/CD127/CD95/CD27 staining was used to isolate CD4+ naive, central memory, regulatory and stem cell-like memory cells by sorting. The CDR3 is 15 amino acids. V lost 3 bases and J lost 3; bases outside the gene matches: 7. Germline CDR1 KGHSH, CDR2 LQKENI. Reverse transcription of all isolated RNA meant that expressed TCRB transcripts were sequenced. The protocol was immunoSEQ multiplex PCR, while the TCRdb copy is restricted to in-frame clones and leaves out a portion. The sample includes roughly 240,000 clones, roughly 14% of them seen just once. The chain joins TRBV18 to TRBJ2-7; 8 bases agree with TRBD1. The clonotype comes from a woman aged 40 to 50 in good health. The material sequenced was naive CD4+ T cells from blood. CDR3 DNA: TGTGCCAGCTCACCGGGGACAGGCCGTGGCTACGAGCAGTACTTC. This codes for CASSPGTGRGYEQYF.